This TCR beta chain was found in a study of blood T cell repertoires in COVID-19. Germline lookup yields CDR1 MDHEN and CDR2 SYDVKM. This CDR3 region has 15 residues. V was shortened by 2 bases and J by 0 bases, with 8 bases between the two germline ends. Here immunoSEQ multiplex PCR was the method, and the copy in TCRdb shows in-frame clones only, minus some. The repertoire has about 230,000 clones, around 78% of them found once; the top ten carry around 2.5%. What was sequenced was peripheral blood. The chain is built from TRBV28 and TRBJ1-5, with D uncertain. The TCR sequence derives from a woman in her seventies with active or convalescent COVID-19. The CDR3: CASSLGGNSNQPQHF. CDR3 DNA sequence: TGTGCCAGCAGTTTAGGCGGAAATAGCAATCAGCCCCAGCATTTT. Variable domain in full (rest from reference TRBV28 and TRBJ1-5): DVKVTQSSRYLVKRTGEKVFLECVQDMDHENMFWYRQDPGLGLRLIYFSYDVKMKEKGDIPEGYSVSREKKERFSLILESASTNQTSMYLCASSLGGNSNQPQHFGDGTRLSIL.